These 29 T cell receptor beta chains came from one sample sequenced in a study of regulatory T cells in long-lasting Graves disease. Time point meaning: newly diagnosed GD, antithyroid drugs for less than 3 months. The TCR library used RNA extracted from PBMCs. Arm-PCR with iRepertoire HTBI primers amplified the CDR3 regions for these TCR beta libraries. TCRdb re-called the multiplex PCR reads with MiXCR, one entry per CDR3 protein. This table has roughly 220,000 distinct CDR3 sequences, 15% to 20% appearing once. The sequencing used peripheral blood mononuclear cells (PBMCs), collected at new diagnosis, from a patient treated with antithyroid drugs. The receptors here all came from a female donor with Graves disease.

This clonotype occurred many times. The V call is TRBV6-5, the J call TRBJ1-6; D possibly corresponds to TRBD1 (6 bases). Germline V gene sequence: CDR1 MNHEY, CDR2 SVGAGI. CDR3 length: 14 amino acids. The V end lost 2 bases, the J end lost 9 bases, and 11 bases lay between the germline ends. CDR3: CASSYEGETSPLHF. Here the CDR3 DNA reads TGTGCCAGCAGTTACGAGGGGGAGACTTCACCCCTCCACTTT.

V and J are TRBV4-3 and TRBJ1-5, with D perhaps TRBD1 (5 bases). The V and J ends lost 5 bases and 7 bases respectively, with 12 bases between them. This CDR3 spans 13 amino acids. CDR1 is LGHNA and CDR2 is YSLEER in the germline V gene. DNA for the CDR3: TGCGCCAGCAGCGGGACCGTCGGACAGCCCCAGCATTTT. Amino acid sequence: CASSGTVGQPQHF.

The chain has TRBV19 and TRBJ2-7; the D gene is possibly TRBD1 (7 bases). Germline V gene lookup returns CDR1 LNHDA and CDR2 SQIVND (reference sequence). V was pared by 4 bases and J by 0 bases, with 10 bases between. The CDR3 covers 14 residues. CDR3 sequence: CASSTGDSSYEQYF. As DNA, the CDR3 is TGTGCCAGTAGTACGGGGGACAGCTCCTACGAGCAGTACTTC.

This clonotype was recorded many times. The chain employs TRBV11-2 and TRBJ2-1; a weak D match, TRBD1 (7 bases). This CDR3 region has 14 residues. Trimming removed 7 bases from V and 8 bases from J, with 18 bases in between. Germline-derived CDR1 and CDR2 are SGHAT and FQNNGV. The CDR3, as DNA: TGTGCCAGCACCCTTCAGGGGGACTGGGATGAGCAGTTCTTC. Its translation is CASTLQGDWDEQFF.

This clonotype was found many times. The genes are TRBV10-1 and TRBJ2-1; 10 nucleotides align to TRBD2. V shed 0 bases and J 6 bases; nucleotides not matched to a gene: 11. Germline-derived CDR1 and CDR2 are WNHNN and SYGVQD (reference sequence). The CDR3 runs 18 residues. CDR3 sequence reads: CASSESPSGSMDSNEQFF. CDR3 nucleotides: TGCGCCAGCAGTGAGTCACCTAGCGGGAGTATGGACAGCAATGAGCAGTTCTTC.

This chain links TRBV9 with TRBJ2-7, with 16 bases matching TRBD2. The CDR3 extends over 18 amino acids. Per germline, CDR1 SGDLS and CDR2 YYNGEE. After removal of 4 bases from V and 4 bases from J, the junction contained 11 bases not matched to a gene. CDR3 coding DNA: TGTGCCAGCAGCCAAGGCGGGACTAGCGGGAGGGCCGGGTACGAGCAGTACTTC. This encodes CASSQGGTSGRAGYEQYF.

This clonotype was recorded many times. This CDR3 is CSAKLQRGALETQYF. The CDR3 nucleotides are TGCAGTGCAAAACTTCAGCGGGGAGCCCTGGAGACCCAGTACTTC. This sequence joins TRBV20-1 and TRBJ2-5; TRBD2 aligns across 7 bases. The CDR3 is 15 residues long. CDR1 and CDR2 from the germline V gene are DFQATT and SNEGSKA (reference sequence). Trimming at V came to 6 bases and at J to 5 bases, leaving 15 bases not matched to a gene.

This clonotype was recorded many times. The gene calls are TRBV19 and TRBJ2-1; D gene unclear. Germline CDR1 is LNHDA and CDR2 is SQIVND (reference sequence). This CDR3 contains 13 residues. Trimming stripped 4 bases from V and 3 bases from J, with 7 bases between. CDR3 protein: CASSTVGYNEQFF. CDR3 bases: TGTGCCAGTAGTACCGTCGGCTACAATGAGCAGTTCTTC.

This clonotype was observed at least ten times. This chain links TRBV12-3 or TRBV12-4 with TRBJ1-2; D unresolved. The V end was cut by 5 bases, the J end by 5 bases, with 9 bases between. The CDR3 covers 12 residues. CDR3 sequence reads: CASSPRRYGYTF. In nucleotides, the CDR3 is TGTGCCAGCAGTCCCAGGCGTTATGGCTACACCTTC.

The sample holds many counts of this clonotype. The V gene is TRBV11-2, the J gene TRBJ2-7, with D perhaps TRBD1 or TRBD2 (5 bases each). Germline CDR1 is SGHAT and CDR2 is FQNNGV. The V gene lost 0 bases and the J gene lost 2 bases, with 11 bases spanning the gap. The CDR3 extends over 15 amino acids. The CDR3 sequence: CASSLEGTGPYEQYF. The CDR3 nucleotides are TGTGCCAGCAGCTTAGAAGGGACGGGTCCCTACGAGCAGTACTTC.

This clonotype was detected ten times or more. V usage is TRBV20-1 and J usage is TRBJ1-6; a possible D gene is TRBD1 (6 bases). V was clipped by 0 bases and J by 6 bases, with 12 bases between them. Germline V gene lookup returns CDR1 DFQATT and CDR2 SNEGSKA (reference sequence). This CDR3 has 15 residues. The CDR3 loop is CSAREETGFNSPLHF. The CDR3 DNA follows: TGCAGTGCTAGAGAGGAAACAGGGTTTAATTCACCCCTCCACTTT.

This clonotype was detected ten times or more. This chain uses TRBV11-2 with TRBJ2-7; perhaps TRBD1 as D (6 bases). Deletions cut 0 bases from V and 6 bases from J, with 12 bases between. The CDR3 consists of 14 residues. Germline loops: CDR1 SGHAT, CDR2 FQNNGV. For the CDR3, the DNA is TGTGCCAGCAGCTTAGATTTCGTGACAGGCGAGCAGTACTTC. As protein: CASSLDFVTGEQYF.

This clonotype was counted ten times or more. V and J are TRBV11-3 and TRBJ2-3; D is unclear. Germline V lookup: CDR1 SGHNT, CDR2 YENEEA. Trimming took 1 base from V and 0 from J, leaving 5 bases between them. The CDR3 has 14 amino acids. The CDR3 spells CASSLGPSTDTQYF. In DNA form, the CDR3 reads TGTGCCAGCAGCTTAGGACCGAGCACAGATACGCAGTATTTT.

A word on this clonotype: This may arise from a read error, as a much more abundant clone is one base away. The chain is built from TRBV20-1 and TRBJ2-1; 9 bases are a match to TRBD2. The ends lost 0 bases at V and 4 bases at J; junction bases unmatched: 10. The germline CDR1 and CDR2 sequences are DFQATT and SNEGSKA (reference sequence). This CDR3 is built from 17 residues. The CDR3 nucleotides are TGCAGTGCTAGAGATTATCATAGAACTAGCGGGTACAATGAGCAGTTCTTC. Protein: CSARDYHRTSGYNEQFF.

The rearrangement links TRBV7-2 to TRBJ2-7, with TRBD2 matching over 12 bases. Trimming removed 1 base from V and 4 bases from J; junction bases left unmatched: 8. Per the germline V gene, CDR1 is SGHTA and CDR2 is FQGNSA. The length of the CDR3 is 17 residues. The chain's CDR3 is CASSLVASGRAGYEQYF. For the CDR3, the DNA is TGTGCCAGCAGCTTAGTGGCTAGCGGGAGGGCCGGGTACGAGCAGTACTTC.

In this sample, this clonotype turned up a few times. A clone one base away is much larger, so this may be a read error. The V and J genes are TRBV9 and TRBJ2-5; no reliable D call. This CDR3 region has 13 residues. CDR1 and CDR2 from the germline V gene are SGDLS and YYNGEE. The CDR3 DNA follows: TGTGCCAGCAGCGTTCAGCACCAAGAGACCAAGTACTTC. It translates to CASSVQHQETKYF.

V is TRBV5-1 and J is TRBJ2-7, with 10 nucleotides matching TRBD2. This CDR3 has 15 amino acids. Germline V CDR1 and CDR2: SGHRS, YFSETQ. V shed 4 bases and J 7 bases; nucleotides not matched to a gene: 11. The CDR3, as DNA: TGCGCCAGCAGCCCCGCCCTAGCGGGAGTGGGGGAGCAGTACTTC. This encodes CASSPALAGVGEQYF.

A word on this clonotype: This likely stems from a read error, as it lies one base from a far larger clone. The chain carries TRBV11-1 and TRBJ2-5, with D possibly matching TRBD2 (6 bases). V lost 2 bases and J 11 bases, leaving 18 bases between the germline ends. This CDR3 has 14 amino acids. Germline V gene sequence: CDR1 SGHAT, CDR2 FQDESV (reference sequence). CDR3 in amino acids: CASSLQGLTNEQYF. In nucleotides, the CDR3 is TGTGCCAGCAGCTTACAGGGACTTACCAATGAGCAGTACTTC.

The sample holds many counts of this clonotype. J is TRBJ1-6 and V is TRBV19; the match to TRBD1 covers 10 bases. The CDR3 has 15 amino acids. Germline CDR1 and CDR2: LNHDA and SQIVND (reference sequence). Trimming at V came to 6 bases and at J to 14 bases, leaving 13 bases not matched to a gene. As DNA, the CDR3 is TGTGCCAGTAGGGGCCCGGGACAGGGGATGACGACCCTCCACTTT. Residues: CASRGPGQGMTTLHF.

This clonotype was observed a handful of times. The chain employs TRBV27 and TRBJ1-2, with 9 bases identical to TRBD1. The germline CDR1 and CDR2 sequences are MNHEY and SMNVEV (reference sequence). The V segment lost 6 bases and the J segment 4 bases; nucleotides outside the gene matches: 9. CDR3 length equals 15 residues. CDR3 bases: TGTGCCAGCAGCGCCCCGGGACAGGGTACCTATGGCTACACCTTC. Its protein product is CASSAPGQGTYGYTF.

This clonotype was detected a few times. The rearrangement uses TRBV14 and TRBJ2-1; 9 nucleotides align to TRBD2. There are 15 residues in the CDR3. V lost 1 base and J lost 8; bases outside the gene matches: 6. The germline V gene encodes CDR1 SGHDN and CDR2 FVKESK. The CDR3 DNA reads TGTGCCAGCAGCCAAGTAATAGCGGGAGTCCATGAGCAGTTCTTC. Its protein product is CASSQVIAGVHEQFF.

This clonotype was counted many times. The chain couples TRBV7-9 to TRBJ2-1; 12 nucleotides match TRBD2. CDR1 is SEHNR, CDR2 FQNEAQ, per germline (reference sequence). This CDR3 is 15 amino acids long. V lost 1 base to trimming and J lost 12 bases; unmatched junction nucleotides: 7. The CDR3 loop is CASSLETSGSVLQFF. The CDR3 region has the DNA TGTGCCAGCAGCTTAGAGACTAGCGGGAGTGTATTGCAGTTCTTC.

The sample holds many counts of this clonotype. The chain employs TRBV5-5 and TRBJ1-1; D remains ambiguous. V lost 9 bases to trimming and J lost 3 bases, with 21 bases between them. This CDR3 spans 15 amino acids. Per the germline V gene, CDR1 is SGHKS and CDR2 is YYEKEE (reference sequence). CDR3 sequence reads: CATTPDPGRDTEAFF. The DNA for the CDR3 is TGTGCCACCACCCCCGACCCCGGTCGGGACACTGAAGCTTTCTTT. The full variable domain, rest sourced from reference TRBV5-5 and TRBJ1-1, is DAGVTQSPTHLIKTRGQQVTLRCSPISGHKSVSWYQQVLGQGPQFIFQYYEKEERGRGNFPDRFSARQFPNYSSELNVNALLLGDSALYLCATTPDPGRDTEAFFGQGTRLTVV.

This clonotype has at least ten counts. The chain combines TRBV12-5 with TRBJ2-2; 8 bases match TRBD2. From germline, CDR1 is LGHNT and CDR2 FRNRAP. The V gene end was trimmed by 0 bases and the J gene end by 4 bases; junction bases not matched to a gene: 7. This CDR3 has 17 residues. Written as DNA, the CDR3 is TGTGCTAGTGGTTTGGTACCAGCGGGAGTTTCCACCGGGGAGCTGTTTTTT. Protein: CASGLVPAGVSTGELFF. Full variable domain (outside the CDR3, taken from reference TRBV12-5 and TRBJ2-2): DARVTQTPRHKVTEMGQEVTMRCQPILGHNTVFWYRQTMMQGLELLAYFRNRAPLDDSGMPKDRFSAEMPDATLATLKIQPSEPRDSAVYFCASGLVPAGVSTGELFFGEGSRLTVL.

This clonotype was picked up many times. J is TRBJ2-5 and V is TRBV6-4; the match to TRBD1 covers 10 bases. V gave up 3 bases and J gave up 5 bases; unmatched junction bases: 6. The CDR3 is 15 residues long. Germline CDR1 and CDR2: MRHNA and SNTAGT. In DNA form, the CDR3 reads TGTGCCAGCAGTGAAGGGACAGGGGCGTCGGAGACCCAGTACTTC. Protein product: CASSEGTGASETQYF.

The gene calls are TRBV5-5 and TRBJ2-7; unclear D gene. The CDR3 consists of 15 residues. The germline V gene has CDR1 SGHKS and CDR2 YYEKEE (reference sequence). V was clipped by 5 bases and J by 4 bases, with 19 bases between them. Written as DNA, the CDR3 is TGTGCCAGCAGTCGATCGACGGGTTTTGGGTACGAGCAGTACTTC. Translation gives CASSRSTGFGYEQYF.

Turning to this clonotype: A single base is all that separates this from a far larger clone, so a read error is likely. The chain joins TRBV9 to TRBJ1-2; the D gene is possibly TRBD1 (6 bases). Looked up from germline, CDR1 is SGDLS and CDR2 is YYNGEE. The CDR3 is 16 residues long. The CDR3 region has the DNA TGTGCCAGCAGCTTAGGGGACACGTTAGCTAACTATGGCCACACCTTC. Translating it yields CASSLGDTLANYGHTF.

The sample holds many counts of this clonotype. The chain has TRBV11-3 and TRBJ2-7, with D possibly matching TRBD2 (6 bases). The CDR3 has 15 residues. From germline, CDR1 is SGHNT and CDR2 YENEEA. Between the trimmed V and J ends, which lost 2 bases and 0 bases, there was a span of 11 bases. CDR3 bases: TGTGCCAGCAGCTTAATGGCGGGGACCTCCTACGAGCAGTACTTC. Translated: CASSLMAGTSYEQYF.

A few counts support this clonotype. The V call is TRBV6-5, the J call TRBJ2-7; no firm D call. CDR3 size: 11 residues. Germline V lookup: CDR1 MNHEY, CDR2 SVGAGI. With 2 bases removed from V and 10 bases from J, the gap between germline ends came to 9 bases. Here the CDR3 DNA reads TGTGCCAGCAGTTACATGGGAATCCAGTACTTC. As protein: CASSYMGIQYF.